The 16 T cell receptor beta chains presented below share a single source sample, sequenced in a study of blood T cell repertoires in COVID-19. The protocol was immunoSEQ multiplex PCR, while the TCRdb copy is restricted to in-frame clones and leaves out a portion. In the table there are over 150,000 clones, approximately 86% of which are singletons. Sequenced input: peripheral blood. These receptors originate from an elderly woman with COVID-19, enrolled during active disease.

This clone was observed a handful of times. J is TRBJ1-2 and V is TRBV5-1; no clear D. The V end was cut by 4 bases, the J end by 1 base, with 11 bases between. CDR1 and CDR2 from the germline V gene are SGHRS and YFSETQ. The CDR3 contains 14 residues. The CDR3 reads CASSLIGDNYGYTF. For the CDR3, the DNA is TGCGCCAGCAGCCTCATAGGAGATAACTATGGCTACACCTTC.

This clone was seen just once. The V gene is TRBV7-2, the J gene TRBJ1-2; 7 bases line up with TRBD1. Germline CDR1 SGHTA, CDR2 FQGNSA. The J segment lost 7 bases and the V segment lost 3 bases, leaving 2 bases of the junction unmatched. This CDR3 spans 12 amino acids. CDR3 amino acids: CASSLTGFGYTF. DNA of the CDR3: TGTGCCAGCAGCTTGACAGGGTTTGGCTACACCTTC.

This clone showed up just a few times. The chain is built from TRBV7-2 and TRBJ2-1, with 7 positions matching TRBD2. Germline loops: CDR1 SGHTA, CDR2 FQGNSA. The CDR3 consists of 16 residues. The J segment lost 6 bases and the V segment lost 1 base, leaving 9 bases of the junction unmatched. As DNA, the CDR3 is TGTGCCAGCAGCTTAGATGGCGGGAGTCCAACCAATGAGCAGTTCTTC. This gives the protein CASSLDGGSPTNEQFF.

This clone has just one count. The chain uses TRBV5-4 and TRBJ2-4, with a tentative D call TRBD2 (6 bases). The CDR3 is 14 residues long. The germline V gene encodes CDR1 SGHNT and CDR2 YYREEE (reference sequence). V dropped 2 bases and J dropped 6 bases, with 12 bases sitting between them. The CDR3 DNA is TGTGCCAGCAGCTTCGACGGGGGTGGAAACATTCAGTACTTC. Its protein is CASSFDGGGNIQYF.

The J gene is TRBJ2-2, the V gene TRBV2; D is possibly TRBD2 (7 bases). Germline V lookup: CDR1 SNHLY, CDR2 FYNNEI. This CDR3 has 16 residues. V was clipped by 5 bases and J by 3 bases, with 16 bases between them. DNA of the CDR3: TGTGCCAGCAGTTGGGGGGGCATCGGGGACACCGGGGAGCTGTTTTTT. Its translation is CASSWGGIGDTGELFF.

The chain has TRBV27 and TRBJ1-2; 7 nucleotides align to TRBD1. Germline V gene lookup returns CDR1 MNHEY and CDR2 SMNVEV (reference sequence). This CDR3 has 16 residues. The J segment lost 2 bases and the V segment lost 2 bases, leaving 8 bases of the junction unmatched. The DNA for the CDR3 is TGTGCCAGCAGTTTACGAAGGAAACAGGGGAACTATGGCTACACCTTC. Translating gives CASSLRRKQGNYGYTF.

The chain carries TRBV6-5 and TRBJ1-1; the D gene is possibly TRBD1 (6 bases). Germline-derived CDR1 and CDR2 are MNHEY and SVGAGI. Trimming stripped 2 bases from V and 11 bases from J, with 15 bases between. The CDR3 totals 13 residues. This CDR3 reads CASSYGAGDLAFF. CDR3 coding DNA: TGTGCCAGCAGTTACGGGGCAGGGGATTTGGCTTTCTTT.

This sequence joins TRBV19 and TRBJ1-2; a weak D match, TRBD1 (5 bases). The CDR3 consists of 13 residues. V dropped 3 bases and J dropped 8 bases, with 13 bases sitting between them. Germline CDR1 is LNHDA and CDR2 is SQIVND (reference sequence). Written as DNA, the CDR3 is TGTGCCAGTAGTATCCCCAGGGTAGGAGGCTACACCTTC. Amino acid sequence: CASSIPRVGGYTF.

The sample holds a few counts of this clone. The chain employs TRBV6-5 and TRBJ2-7, with D tentatively TRBD2 (6 bases). The CDR3 has 13 residues. Germline CDR1 MNHEY, CDR2 SVGAGI. With 3 bases removed from V and 5 bases from J, the gap between germline ends came to 11 bases. In DNA, the CDR3 is TGTGCCAGCAGTTATCAGGGACTGGACGAGCAGTACTTC. Its protein is CASSYQGLDEQYF.

This chain connects TRBV7-9 to TRBJ1-5; no definite D call. Germline CDR1 is SEHNR and CDR2 is FQNEAQ (reference sequence). Between the trimmed V and J ends, which lost 1 base and 3 bases, there was a span of 7 bases. The CDR3 has 14 amino acids. The CDR3 DNA sequence: TGTGCCAGCAGCTTAGGGGCAGTCAATCAGCCCCAGCATTTT. It encodes CASSLGAVNQPQHF.

V gene TRBV6-6 combines with J gene TRBJ2-7, with a tentative D call TRBD1 (6 bases). V lost 4 bases and J 7 bases, leaving 14 bases between the germline ends. The CDR3 consists of 13 residues. Germline loops: CDR1 MNHNY, CDR2 SVGAGI (reference sequence). The DNA for the CDR3 is TGTGCCAGCAGTTCCTACAGGGCCCGGGAGCAGTACTTC. This codes for CASSSYRAREQYF.

In this sample, this clone turned up once. The chain recombines TRBV6-5 with TRBJ1-4; D is ambiguous. CDR1 and CDR2 from the germline V gene are MNHEY and SVGAGI. Deletions cut 0 bases from V and 4 bases from J, with 12 bases between. This CDR3 region has 16 residues. The CDR3 loop is CASSYSSNRDNEKLFF. In DNA form, the CDR3 reads TGTGCCAGCAGTTACTCGAGCAACAGAGATAATGAAAAACTGTTTTTT.

V is TRBV20-1 and J is TRBJ2-7; weak D call: TRBD2 (5 bases). Germline CDR1 is DFQATT and CDR2 is SNEGSKA (reference sequence). V dropped 5 bases and J dropped 8 bases, with 10 bases sitting between them. The CDR3 consists of 10 residues. CDR3 nucleotide sequence: TGCAGTGCTGCGGGCCCGAAGCAGTACTTC. Translating gives CSAAGPKQYF.

The chain recombines TRBV3-1 (or the pseudogene TRBV3-2) with TRBJ2-7; possible D gene TRBD2, 6 bases. Germline lookup yields CDR1 LGHDT and CDR2 YNNKEL (reference sequence). The V end was cut by 0 bases, the J end by 3 bases, with 18 bases between. This CDR3 spans 17 amino acids. CDR3 nucleotides: TGTGCCAGCAGCCAAGATTGCGAGGAGGGAACTCACTACGAGCAGTACTTC. Its protein is CASSQDCEEGTHYEQYF.

V gene TRBV29-1 combines with J gene TRBJ2-5; 9 bases line up with TRBD1. Germline values: CDR1 SQVTM, CDR2 ANQGSEA. The CDR3 has 13 amino acids. The trim removed 4 bases at V and 4 bases at J, leaving 4 bases unmatched. Written as DNA, the CDR3 is TGCAGCGTTGGACAGGGGGTCGGAGAGACCCAGTACTTC. Its translation is CSVGQGVGETQYF. The full variable domain, in which reference TRBV29-1 and TRBJ2-5 provide the parts outside the CDR3, is SAVISQKPSRDICQRGTSLTIQCQVDSQVTMMFWYRQQPGQSLTLIATANQGSEATYESGFVIDKFPISRPNLTFSTLTVSNMSPEDSSIYLCSVGQGVGETQYFGPGTRLLVL.

This chain connects TRBV29-1 to TRBJ2-7; D is perhaps TRBD2 (6 bases). In germline, CDR1 is SQVTM, CDR2 ANQGSEA. Trimming left V 3 bases short and J 1 base short, with 16 bases between. There are 15 residues in the CDR3. CDR3 DNA: TGCAGCGTTGACTGGTCGGCGGGAACGTCCTACGAGCAGTACTTC. It encodes CSVDWSAGTSYEQYF.